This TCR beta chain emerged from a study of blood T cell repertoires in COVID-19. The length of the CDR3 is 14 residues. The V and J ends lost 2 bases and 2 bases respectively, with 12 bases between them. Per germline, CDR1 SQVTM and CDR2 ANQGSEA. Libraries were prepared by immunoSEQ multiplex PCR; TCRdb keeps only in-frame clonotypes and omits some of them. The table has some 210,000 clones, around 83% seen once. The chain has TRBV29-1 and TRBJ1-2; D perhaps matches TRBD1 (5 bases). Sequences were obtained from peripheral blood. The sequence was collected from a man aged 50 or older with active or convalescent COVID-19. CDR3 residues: CSVETPDRNYGYTF. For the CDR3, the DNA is TGCAGCGTTGAAACCCCCGACAGAAACTATGGCTACACCTTC.